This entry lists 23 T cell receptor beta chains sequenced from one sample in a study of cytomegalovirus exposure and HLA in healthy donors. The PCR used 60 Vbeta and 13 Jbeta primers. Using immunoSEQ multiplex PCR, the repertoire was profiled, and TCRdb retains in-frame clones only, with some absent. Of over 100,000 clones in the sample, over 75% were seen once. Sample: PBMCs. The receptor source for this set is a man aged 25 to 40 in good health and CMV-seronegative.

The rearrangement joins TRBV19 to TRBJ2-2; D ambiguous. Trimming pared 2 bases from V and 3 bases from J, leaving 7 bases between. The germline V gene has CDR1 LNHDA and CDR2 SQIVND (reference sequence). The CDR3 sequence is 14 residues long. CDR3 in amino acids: CASSINSYTGELFF. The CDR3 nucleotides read TGTGCCAGTAGTATAAACTCGTACACCGGGGAGCTGTTTTTT.

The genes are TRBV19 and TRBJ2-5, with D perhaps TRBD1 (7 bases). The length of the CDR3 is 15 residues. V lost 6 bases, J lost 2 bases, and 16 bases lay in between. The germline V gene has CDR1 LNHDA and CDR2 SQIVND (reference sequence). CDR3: CASRKGAGLQETQYF. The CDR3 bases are TGTGCCAGTAGGAAGGGGGCGGGGCTACAAGAGACCCAGTACTTC. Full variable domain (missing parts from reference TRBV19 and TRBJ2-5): DGGITQSPKYLFRKEGQNVTLSCEQNLNHDAMYWYRQDPGQGLRLIYYSQIVNDFQKGDIAEGYSVSREKKESFPLTVTSAQKNPTAFYLCASRKGAGLQETQYFGPGTRLLVL.

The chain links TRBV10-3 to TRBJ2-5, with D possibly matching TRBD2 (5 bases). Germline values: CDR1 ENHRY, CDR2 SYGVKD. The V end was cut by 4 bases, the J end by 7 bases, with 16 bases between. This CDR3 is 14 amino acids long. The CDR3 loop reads CAISGETLGGTQYF. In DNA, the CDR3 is TGTGCCATCAGTGGGGAGACGCTCGGAGGGACCCAGTACTTC.

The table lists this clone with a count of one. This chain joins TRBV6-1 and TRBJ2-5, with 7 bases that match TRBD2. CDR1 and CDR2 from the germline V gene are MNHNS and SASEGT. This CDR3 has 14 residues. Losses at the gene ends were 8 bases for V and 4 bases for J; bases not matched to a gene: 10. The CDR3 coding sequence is TGTGCCAGCCTACGTGGACTAGAGTCAGAGACCCAGTACTTC. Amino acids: CASLRGLESETQYF.

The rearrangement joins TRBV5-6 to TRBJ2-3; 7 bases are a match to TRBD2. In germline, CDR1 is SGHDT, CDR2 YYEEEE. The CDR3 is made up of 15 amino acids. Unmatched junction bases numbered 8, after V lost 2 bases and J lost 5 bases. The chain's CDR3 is CASSLSGGVRDTQYF. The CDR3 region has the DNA TGTGCCAGCAGCTTATCGGGGGGAGTACGAGATACGCAGTATTTT.

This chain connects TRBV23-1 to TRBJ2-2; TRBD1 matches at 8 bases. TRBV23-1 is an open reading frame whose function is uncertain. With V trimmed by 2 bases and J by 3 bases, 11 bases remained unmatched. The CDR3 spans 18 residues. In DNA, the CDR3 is TGCGCCAGCAGTCAAAGATCGGGACAGGTGAGTCACACCGGGGAGCTGTTTTTT. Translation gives CASSQRSGQVSHTGELFF.

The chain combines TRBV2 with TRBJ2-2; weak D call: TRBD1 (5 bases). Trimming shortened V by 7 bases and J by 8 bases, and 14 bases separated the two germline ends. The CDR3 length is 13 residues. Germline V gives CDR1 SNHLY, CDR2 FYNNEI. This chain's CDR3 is CASTDTGLGELFF. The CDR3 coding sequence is TGTGCCAGCACGGACACGGGTTTGGGGGAGCTGTTTTTT.

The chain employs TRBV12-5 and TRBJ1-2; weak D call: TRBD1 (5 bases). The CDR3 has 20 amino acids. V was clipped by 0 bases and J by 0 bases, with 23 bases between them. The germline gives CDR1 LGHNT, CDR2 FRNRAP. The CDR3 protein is CASGLVLGVGREAPNYGYTF. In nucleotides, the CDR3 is TGTGCTAGTGGTTTGGTACTTGGGGTGGGCAGGGAGGCCCCTAACTATGGCTACACCTTC.

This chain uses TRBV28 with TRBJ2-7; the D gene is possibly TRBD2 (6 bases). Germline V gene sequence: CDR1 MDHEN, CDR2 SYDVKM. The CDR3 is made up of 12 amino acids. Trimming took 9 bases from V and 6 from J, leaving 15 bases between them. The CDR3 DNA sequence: TGTGCCAGGGAGGGGTGGGGACCCGAGCAGTACTTC. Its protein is CAREGWGPEQYF.

CDR3 coding DNA: TGTGCCAGCAGTTCGGAGGGCTATAGCAATCAGCCCCAGCATTTT. This sequence encodes CASSSEGYSNQPQHF. V gene TRBV6-5 combines with J gene TRBJ1-5, with D unresolved. This CDR3 spans 15 amino acids. V was pared by 4 bases and J by 0 bases, with 10 bases between. Germline V gives CDR1 MNHEY, CDR2 SVGAGI.

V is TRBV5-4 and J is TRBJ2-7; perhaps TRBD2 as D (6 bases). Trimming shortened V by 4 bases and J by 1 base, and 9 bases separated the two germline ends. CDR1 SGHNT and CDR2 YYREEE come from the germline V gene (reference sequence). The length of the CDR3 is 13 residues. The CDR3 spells CASSAGTSYEQYF. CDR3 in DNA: TGTGCCAGCAGCGCGGGGACGTCCTACGAGCAGTACTTC.

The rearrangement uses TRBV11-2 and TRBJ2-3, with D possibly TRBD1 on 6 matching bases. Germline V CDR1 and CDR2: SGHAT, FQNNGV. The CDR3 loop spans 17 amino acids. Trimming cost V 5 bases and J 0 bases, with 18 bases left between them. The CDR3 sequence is CASSGAPGQTSTDTQYF. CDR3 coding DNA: TGTGCCAGCAGCGGAGCTCCGGGACAAACTAGCACAGATACGCAGTATTTT.

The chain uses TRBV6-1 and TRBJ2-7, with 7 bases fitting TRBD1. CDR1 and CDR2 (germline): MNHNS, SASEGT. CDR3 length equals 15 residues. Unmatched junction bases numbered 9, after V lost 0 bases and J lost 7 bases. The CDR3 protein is CASSEAQGGPYEQYF. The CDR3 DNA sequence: TGTGCCAGCAGTGAAGCGCAAGGGGGCCCTTATGAGCAGTACTTC.

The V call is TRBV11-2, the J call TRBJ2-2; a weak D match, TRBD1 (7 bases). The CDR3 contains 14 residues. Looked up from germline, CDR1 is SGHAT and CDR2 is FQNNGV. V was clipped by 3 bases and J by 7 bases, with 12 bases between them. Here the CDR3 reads CASSLSGGNGELFF. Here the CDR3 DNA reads TGTGCCAGCAGCTTGTCAGGGGGGAACGGGGAGCTGTTTTTT. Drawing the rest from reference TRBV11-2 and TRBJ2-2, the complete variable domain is EAGVAQSPRYKIIEKRQSVAFWCNPISGHATLYWYQQILGQGPKLLIQFQNNGVVDDSQLPKDRFSAERLKGVDSTLKIQPAKLEDSAVYLCASSLSGGNGELFFGEGSRLTVL.

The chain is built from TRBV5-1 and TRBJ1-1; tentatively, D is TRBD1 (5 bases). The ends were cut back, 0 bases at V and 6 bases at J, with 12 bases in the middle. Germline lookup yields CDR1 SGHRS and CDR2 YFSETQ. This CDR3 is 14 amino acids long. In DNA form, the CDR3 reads TGCGCCAGCAGCTTGGATCCAGGGAGGCCTGAAGCTTTCTTT. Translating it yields CASSLDPGRPEAFF.

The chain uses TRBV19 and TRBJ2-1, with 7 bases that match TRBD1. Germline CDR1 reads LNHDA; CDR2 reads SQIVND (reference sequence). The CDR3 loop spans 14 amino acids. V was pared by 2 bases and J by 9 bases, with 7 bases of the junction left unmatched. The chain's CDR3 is CASSITDRPSEQFF. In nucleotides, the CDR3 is TGTGCCAGTAGTATAACGGACAGGCCTTCTGAGCAGTTCTTC.

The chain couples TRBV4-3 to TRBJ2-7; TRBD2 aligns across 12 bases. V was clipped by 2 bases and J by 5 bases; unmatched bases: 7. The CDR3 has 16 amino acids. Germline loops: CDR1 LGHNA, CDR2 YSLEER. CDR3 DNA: TGCGCCAGCAGCCAACTAGCGGGGGGGCCAGTCCACGAGCAGTACTTC. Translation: CASSQLAGGPVHEQYF.

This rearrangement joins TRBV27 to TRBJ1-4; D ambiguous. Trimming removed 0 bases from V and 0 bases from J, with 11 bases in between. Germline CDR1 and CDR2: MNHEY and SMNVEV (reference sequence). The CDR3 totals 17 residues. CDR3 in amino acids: CASSLSPRVSTNEKLFF. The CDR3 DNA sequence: TGTGCCAGCAGTTTATCCCCGAGGGTCTCAACTAATGAAAAACTGTTTTTT.

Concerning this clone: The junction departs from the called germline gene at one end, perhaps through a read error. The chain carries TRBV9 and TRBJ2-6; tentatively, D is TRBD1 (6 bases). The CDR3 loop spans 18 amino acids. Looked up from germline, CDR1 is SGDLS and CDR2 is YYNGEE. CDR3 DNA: TGTGCCAGCAGCGTAGGACAGGCCACTTACTCTGGGGCCAACGGCCTGACTTTC. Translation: CASSVGQATYSGANGLTF.

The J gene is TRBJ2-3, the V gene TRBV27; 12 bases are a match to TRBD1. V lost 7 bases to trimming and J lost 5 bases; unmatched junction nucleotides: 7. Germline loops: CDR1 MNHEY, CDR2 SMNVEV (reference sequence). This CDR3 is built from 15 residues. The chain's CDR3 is CASNPGTGGKDTQYF. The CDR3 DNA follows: TGTGCCAGCAACCCTGGGACAGGGGGCAAAGATACGCAGTATTTT.

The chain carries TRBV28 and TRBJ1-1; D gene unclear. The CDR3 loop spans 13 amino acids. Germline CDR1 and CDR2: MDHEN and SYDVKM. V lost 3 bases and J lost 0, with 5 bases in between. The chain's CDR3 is CASSFRVNTEAFF. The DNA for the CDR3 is TGTGCCAGCAGTTTTCGAGTGAACACTGAAGCTTTCTTT.

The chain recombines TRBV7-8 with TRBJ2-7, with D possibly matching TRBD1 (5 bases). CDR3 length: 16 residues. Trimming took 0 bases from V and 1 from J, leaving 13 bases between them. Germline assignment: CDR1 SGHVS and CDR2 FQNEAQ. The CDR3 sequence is CASSLASGHPSYEQYF. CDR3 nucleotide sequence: TGTGCCAGCAGCTTAGCGTCAGGACACCCGTCCTACGAGCAGTACTTC.

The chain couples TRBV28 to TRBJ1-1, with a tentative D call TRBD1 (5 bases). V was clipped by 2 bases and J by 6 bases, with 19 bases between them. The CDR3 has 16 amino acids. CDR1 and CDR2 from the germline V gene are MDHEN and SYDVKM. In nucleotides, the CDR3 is TGTGCCAGCAGTTTAAGTAAGGGACGGGGAGGACCTGAAGCTTTCTTT. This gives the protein CASSLSKGRGGPEAFF. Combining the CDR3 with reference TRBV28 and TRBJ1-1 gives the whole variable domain DVKVTQSSRYLVKRTGEKVFLECVQDMDHENMFWYRQDPGLGLRLIYFSYDVKMKEKGDIPEGYSVSREKKERFSLILESASTNQTSMYLCASSLSKGRGGPEAFFGQGTRLTVV.